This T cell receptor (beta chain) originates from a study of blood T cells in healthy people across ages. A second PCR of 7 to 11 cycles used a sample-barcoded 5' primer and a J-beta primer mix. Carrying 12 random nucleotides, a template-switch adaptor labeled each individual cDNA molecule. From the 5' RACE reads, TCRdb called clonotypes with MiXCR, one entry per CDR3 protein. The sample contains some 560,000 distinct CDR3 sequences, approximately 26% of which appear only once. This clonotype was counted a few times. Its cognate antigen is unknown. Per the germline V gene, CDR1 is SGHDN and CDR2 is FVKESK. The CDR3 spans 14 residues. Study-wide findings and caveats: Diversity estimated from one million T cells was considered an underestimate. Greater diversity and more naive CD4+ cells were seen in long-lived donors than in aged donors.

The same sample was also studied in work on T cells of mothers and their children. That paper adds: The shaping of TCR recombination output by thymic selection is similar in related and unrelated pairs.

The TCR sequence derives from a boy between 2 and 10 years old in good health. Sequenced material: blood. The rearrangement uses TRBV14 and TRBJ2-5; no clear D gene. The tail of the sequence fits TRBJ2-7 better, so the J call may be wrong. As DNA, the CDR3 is TGTGCCAGCAGCCCCGCCCGGGCCCCCAGCGAGCAGTACTTC. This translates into CASSPARAPSEQYF.